A single sample is the source of the 31 T cell receptor beta chains below, sequenced in a study of T cells after yellow fever vaccination. MiXCR, applied by TCRdb to the 5' RACE reads, yields one record per CDR3 protein. This sample has under 5,000 distinct CDR3 sequences; less than 4.5% occur once, and the top ten carry over 45%. The sequencing used PBMCs, either bulk or a sorted T-cell subset (CD4+, CD8+, memory, or dextramer-sorted; not recorded which), collected 15 days after the yellow fever booster vaccination. These receptors all stem from a man aged 25-45 years who received the YFV17D yellow fever vaccine.

There are many counts of this clonotype. This chain links TRBV7-2 with TRBJ2-2, with 7 positions matching TRBD1. V was pared by 2 bases and J by 1 base, with 4 bases of the junction left unmatched. This CDR3 is built from 16 residues. Germline V CDR1 and CDR2: SGHTA, FQGNSA. The CDR3 nucleotides read TGTGCCAGCAGCTTAACAGGGGCGAGGAACACCGGGGAGCTGTTTTTT. Protein sequence: CASSLTGARNTGELFF.

This clonotype was counted at least ten times. The V call is TRBV12-3 or TRBV12-4, the J call TRBJ2-4; the D call may be TRBD1 or TRBD2 (6 bases each). Trimming took off 2 bases at V and 5 bases at J, with 10 bases between the two ends. The CDR3 contains 14 residues. CDR3 residues: CASSLRGLENIQYF. The CDR3 DNA is TGTGCCAGCAGTTTACGGGGGCTGGAAAACATTCAGTACTTC.

This clonotype was seen a few times. The chain recombines TRBV4-3 with TRBJ2-1; no clear D. Germline V gives CDR1 LGHNA, CDR2 YSLEER. The CDR3 sequence is 13 residues long. Trimming took off 0 bases at V and 4 bases at J, with 4 bases between the two ends. The CDR3 sequence is CASSQEPYNEQFF. In nucleotides, the CDR3 is TGCGCCAGCAGCCAAGAGCCATACAATGAGCAGTTCTTC.

This clonotype came up many times. The CDR3 region has the DNA TGCAGTGCTAGAGATCTAGCGGGAGGGCCTAATGAGCAGTTCTTC. Residues: CSARDLAGGPNEQFF. The chain uses TRBV20-1 and TRBJ2-1, with TRBD2 identical over 12 bases. The germline CDR1 and CDR2 sequences are DFQATT and SNEGSKA (reference sequence). The CDR3 consists of 15 residues. J lost 7 bases, V lost 0 bases, and 4 bases had no gene match.

This clonotype has a count of ten or more. The chain has TRBV7-3 and TRBJ2-3; 9 nucleotides line up with TRBD2. Unmatched junction bases numbered 5, after V lost 1 base and J lost 3 bases. The germline V gene has CDR1 SGHTA and CDR2 FQGTGA. The CDR3 extends over 16 amino acids. The CDR3 region is CASSLNSGRETDTQYF. The CDR3 region has the DNA TGTGCCAGCAGCTTAAATAGCGGGAGAGAGACAGATACGCAGTATTTT.

By frequency in the sample, this clonotype is medium-sized (0.01 to 0.1%). This chain uses TRBV7-2 with TRBJ2-5; the D is unclear. This CDR3 has 13 residues. Per the germline V gene, CDR1 is SGHTA and CDR2 is FQGNSA. V lost 1 base and J lost 2, with 5 bases in between. CDR3 in amino acids: CASSLVSQETQYF. CDR3 DNA: TGTGCCAGCAGCTTAGTTAGTCAAGAGACCCAGTACTTC. The full variable domain, rest sourced from reference TRBV7-2 and TRBJ2-5, is GAGVSQSPSNKVTEKGKDVELRCDPISGHTALYWYRQSLGQGLEFLIYFQGNSAPDKSGLPSDRFSAERTGGSVSTLTIQRTQQEDSAVYLCASSLVSQETQYFGPGTRLLVL.

This clonotype was recorded many times. The chain uses TRBV7-2 and TRBJ1-4; 8 positions agree with TRBD1. V gave up 4 bases and J gave up 2 bases; unmatched junction bases: 3. There are 15 residues in the CDR3. Germline-derived CDR1 and CDR2 are SGHTA and FQGNSA. CDR3 region: CASSSRQGTNEKLFF. CDR3 DNA: TGTGCCAGCAGCTCACGACAGGGGACTAATGAAAAACTGTTTTTT. The full variable domain, its missing parts supplied by reference TRBV7-2 and TRBJ1-4, is GAGVSQSPSNKVTEKGKDVELRCDPISGHTALYWYRQSLGQGLEFLIYFQGNSAPDKSGLPSDRFSAERTGGSVSTLTIQRTQQEDSAVYLCASSSRQGTNEKLFFGSGTQLSVL.

This clonotype is medium-sized (0.01 to 0.1%). In DNA, the CDR3 is TGTGCCAGCAGTTATAGGACAGCAAACACCGGGGAGCTGTTTTTT. It yields the protein CASSYRTANTGELFF. The genes are TRBV6-5 and TRBJ2-2; possibly TRBD1 for D (6 bases). The CDR3 contains 15 residues. Germline CDR1 is MNHEY and CDR2 is SVGAGI. V gave up 3 bases and J gave up 2 bases, with 10 bases separating them.

This clonotype has a count of ten or more. The J gene is TRBJ2-3, the V gene TRBV14; no clear D gene. The germline gives CDR1 SGHDN, CDR2 FVKESK. V was cut by 1 base and J by 4 bases, with 6 bases left in between. The CDR3 is 13 residues long. CDR3 protein: CASSQVAPDTQYF. CDR3 sequence (DNA): TGTGCCAGCAGCCAAGTAGCTCCAGATACGCAGTATTTT.

In its sample, this clonotype was seen many times. The chain links TRBV6-5 to TRBJ2-1, with TRBD1 matching 9 bases. The germline V gene encodes CDR1 MNHEY and CDR2 SVGAGI. V lost 2 bases, J lost 6 bases, and 5 bases stayed unmatched. The CDR3 sequence is 15 residues long. This CDR3 is CASSYGTGLSNEQFF. In DNA, the CDR3 is TGTGCCAGCAGTTACGGGACAGGGCTGTCCAATGAGCAGTTCTTC.

This clonotype was counted at least ten times. This chain joins TRBV14 and TRBJ2-7; TRBD1 matches 8 bases. The CDR3 contains 16 residues. The germline V gene encodes CDR1 SGHDN and CDR2 FVKESK. The junction had 9 bases not matched to a gene; V was cut back by 1 base and J by 4 bases. This CDR3 reads CASSQGMGTGLYEQYF. The CDR3 DNA reads as TGTGCCAGCAGCCAAGGGATGGGGACAGGACTATACGAGCAGTACTTC.

The chain combines TRBV20-1 with TRBJ1-2; possible D gene TRBD1, 5 bases. The germline V gene has CDR1 DFQATT and CDR2 SNEGSKA (reference sequence). The CDR3 spans 13 residues. The germline V and J ends were trimmed by 6 bases and 4 bases, with 15 bases remaining between them. The chain's CDR3 is CSAAQAPGYGYTF. The CDR3 DNA reads as TGCAGTGCCGCACAGGCTCCGGGCTATGGCTACACCTTC.

This clonotype was seen ten or more times. The chain is built from TRBV18 and TRBJ1-1; D unresolved. Germline-derived CDR1 and CDR2 are KGHSH and LQKENI. Trimming cost V 2 bases and J 4 bases, with 2 bases left between them. This CDR3 is 11 amino acids long. The DNA of the CDR3 is TGTGCCAGCTCACCAAGCACTGAAGCTTTCTTT. Translating gives CASSPSTEAFF.

This clonotype was found many times. The chain combines TRBV29-1 with TRBJ2-1; 12 nucleotides align to TRBD2. Looked up from germline, CDR1 is SQVTM and CDR2 is ANQGSEA. This CDR3 has 12 residues. Unmatched junction bases numbered 5, after V lost 6 bases and J lost 11 bases. CDR3 nucleotide sequence: TGCAGCGTCACGGGACTAGCGGGCCAGCAGTTCTTC. Its translation is CSVTGLAGQQFF.

This clonotype was detected many times. The chain joins TRBV21-1 to TRBJ1-6; TRBD1, the D gene given by the table, was not confirmed from the DNA. TRBV21-1 is a pseudogene. The CDR3 sequence is 16 residues long. CDR3 protein: CASTLKRTHINSPLHF. The CDR3 coding sequence is TGTGCCAGCACCCTTAAACGGACACACATTAATTCACCCCTCCACTTT.

By proportion, this clonotype is medium-sized. This chain links TRBV24-1 with TRBJ2-1, with 8 positions matching TRBD2. The germline V gene encodes CDR1 KGHDR and CDR2 SFDVKD. Unmatched junction bases numbered 3, after V lost 4 bases and J lost 5 bases. CDR3 length: 14 residues. This CDR3 reads CATSDVLADNEQFF. CDR3 sequence (DNA): TGTGCCACCAGTGACGTACTAGCGGACAATGAGCAGTTCTTC.

CDR3 sequence (DNA): TGTGCCTTCTGTTTTACATTGGAGCCTCTAGCGATGATGACAGATACGCAGTATTTT. Amino acids: CAFCFTLEPLAMMTDTQYF. This chain links TRBV7-3 with TRBJ2-3; D is possibly TRBD2 (6 bases). V was pared by 11 bases and J by 3 bases, with 33 bases between. The germline gives CDR1 SGHTA, CDR2 FQGTGA. The CDR3 covers 19 residues. The full variable domain, its missing parts supplied by reference TRBV7-3 and TRBJ2-3, is GAGVSQTPSNKVTEKGKYVELRCDPISGHTALYWYRQSLGQGPEFLIYFQGTGAADDSGLPNDRFFAVRPEGSVSTLKIQRTERGDSAVYLCAFCFTLEPLAMMTDTQYFGPGTRLTVL.

In this sample, this clonotype is medium-sized. This chain joins TRBV5-1 and TRBJ2-7; 7 nucleotides match TRBD1. The CDR3 totals 17 residues. Germline lookup yields CDR1 SGHRS and CDR2 YFSETQ. V trimming: 6 bases; J trimming: 2 bases; junction bases outside the gene matches: 17. In DNA, the CDR3 is TGCGCCAGCACCTGGGGTAGATTCGGGACAGACGCCTACGAGCAGTACTTC. Its translation is CASTWGRFGTDAYEQYF.

This clonotype was seen ten or more times. CDR3 loop: CAISEVSLSGDIQYF. In DNA, the CDR3 is TGTGCCATCAGTGAGGTCAGCCTCTCAGGGGACATTCAGTACTTC. This chain links TRBV10-3 with TRBJ2-4; possible D gene TRBD1, 6 bases. Germline V gene lookup returns CDR1 ENHRY and CDR2 SYGVKD. The germline V and J ends were trimmed by 2 bases and 8 bases, with 16 bases remaining between them. This CDR3 has 15 residues.

This clonotype is labeled medium-sized. The chain combines TRBV3-1 with TRBJ1-1; D is uncertain. V was cut by 3 bases and J by 1 base, with 3 bases left in between. The CDR3 length is 12 residues. CDR1 is LGHDT, CDR2 YNNKEL, per germline (reference sequence). DNA of the CDR3: TGTGCCAGCAGCCAGAGGAACACTGAAGCTTTCTTT. Translation: CASSQRNTEAFF.

This clonotype counts as medium-sized. The rearrangement uses TRBV7-2 and TRBJ2-1, with D possibly TRBD2 on 6 matching bases. Per the germline V gene, CDR1 is SGHTA and CDR2 is FQGNSA. The V gene lost 3 bases and the J gene lost 0 bases, with 9 bases spanning the gap. The CDR3 sequence is 15 residues long. The CDR3 reads CASSFAGLSYNEQFF. The CDR3 DNA reads as TGTGCCAGCAGCTTCGCGGGACTCTCCTACAATGAGCAGTTCTTC.

This clonotype was counted ten times or more. The chain employs TRBV5-1 and TRBJ2-3; D is possibly TRBD1 or TRBD2 (5 bases each). Germline V gives CDR1 SGHRS, CDR2 YFSETQ. V lost 1 base and J 3 bases, leaving 15 bases between the germline ends. There are 16 residues in the CDR3. CDR3 sequence reads: CASSLLQRGKTDTQYF. For the CDR3, the DNA is TGCGCCAGCAGCTTGTTGCAGAGGGGAAAGACAGATACGCAGTATTTT.

At least ten counts were recorded for this clonotype. The chain employs TRBV5-1 and TRBJ1-1; 11 bases fit TRBD1. J gave up 6 bases and V 4 bases, and 5 bases lay outside the gene matches. The CDR3 is made up of 14 amino acids. Germline V lookup: CDR1 SGHRS, CDR2 YFSETQ. As DNA, the CDR3 is TGCGCCAGCAGCCCCGGGACAGGGGGAGCTGAAGCTTTCTTT. It is translated as CASSPGTGGAEAFF.

This clonotype is classed as medium-sized (0.01 to 0.1%). The gene calls are TRBV20-1 and TRBJ2-7; the D is unclear. V lost 5 bases and J lost 2, with 25 bases in between. Per the germline V gene, CDR1 is DFQATT and CDR2 is SNEGSKA (reference sequence). This CDR3 is 17 amino acids long. The DNA of the CDR3 is TGCAGTGCTCGACGCCTTGTACCAATGCTCGACGCCTACGAGCAGTACTTC. This gives the protein CSARRLVPMLDAYEQYF.

This clonotype was found many times. The V call is TRBV25-1, the J call TRBJ2-7, with 9 bases aligning to TRBD1. Per germline, CDR1 MGHDK and CDR2 SYGVNS. The CDR3 runs to 16 residues. V lost 4 bases and J lost 3; bases outside the gene matches: 10. Here the CDR3 DNA reads TGTGCCAGCAGTGCAGGACAGGGGCCCATCCTCTACGAGCAGTACTTC. Its protein product is CASSAGQGPILYEQYF.

This clonotype was counted many times. The chain combines TRBV5-1 with TRBJ2-2, with D perhaps given as TRBD1 or TRBD2 (6 bases each). V was trimmed by 3 bases and J by 3 bases, leaving 15 bases between them. This CDR3 contains 16 residues. Germline V gene data show CDR1 as SGHRS and CDR2 as YFSETQ. The chain's CDR3 is CASSWFGGLDTGELFF. The DNA for the CDR3 is TGCGCCAGCAGCTGGTTTGGGGGGCTGGACACCGGGGAGCTGTTTTTT.

This clonotype was seen repeatedly, ten times or more. This rearrangement joins TRBV7-8 to TRBJ2-1; 16 bases map to TRBD2. The CDR3 contains 16 residues. Germline V gene lookup returns CDR1 SGHVS and CDR2 FQNEAQ. V dropped 2 bases and J dropped 7; count of bases not matched to a gene: 2. CDR3 sequence reads: CASSLTGLAGGNEQFF. The CDR3 nucleotides read TGTGCCAGCAGCTTAACGGGACTAGCGGGAGGGAATGAGCAGTTCTTC.

This clonotype came up many times. CDR3: CAISGPGRRTEAFF. The CDR3 DNA reads TGTGCCATCAGTGGTCCAGGACGGAGGACTGAAGCTTTCTTT. This chain links TRBV10-3 with TRBJ1-1; D is uncertain. Trimming removed 4 bases at V and 5 bases at J, with 14 bases between. This CDR3 contains 14 residues. CDR1 is ENHRY and CDR2 is SYGVKD in the germline V gene.

This clonotype was detected many times. V usage is TRBV29-1 and J usage is TRBJ2-1; 13 bases align to TRBD2. V lost 6 bases and J lost 4; bases outside the gene matches: 9. This CDR3 has 16 amino acids. Germline assignment: CDR1 SQVTM and CDR2 ANQGSEA. CDR3 DNA: TGCAGCGTGGGACTAGCGGGATTCTACCTTTACAATGAGCAGTTCTTC. Translation gives CSVGLAGFYLYNEQFF.

At least ten counts were recorded for this clonotype. J is TRBJ2-5 and V is TRBV5-4; D gene unclear. This CDR3 spans 13 amino acids. Germline lookup yields CDR1 SGHNT and CDR2 YYREEE (reference sequence). V was clipped by 4 bases and J by 4 bases, with 11 bases between them. CDR3 DNA sequence: TGTGCCAGCAGCCCCACCATGGGAGAGACCCAGTACTTC. Protein sequence: CASSPTMGETQYF.

V and J are TRBV14 and TRBJ2-2, with unresolved D. Germline values: CDR1 SGHDN, CDR2 FVKESK. The CDR3 is made up of 16 amino acids. With 3 bases removed from V and 1 base from J, the gap between germline ends came to 12 bases. Written as DNA, the CDR3 is TGTGCCAGCAGCCATCCCTCCGGGTGGAACACCGGGGAGCTGTTTTTT. This translates into CASSHPSGWNTGELFF.